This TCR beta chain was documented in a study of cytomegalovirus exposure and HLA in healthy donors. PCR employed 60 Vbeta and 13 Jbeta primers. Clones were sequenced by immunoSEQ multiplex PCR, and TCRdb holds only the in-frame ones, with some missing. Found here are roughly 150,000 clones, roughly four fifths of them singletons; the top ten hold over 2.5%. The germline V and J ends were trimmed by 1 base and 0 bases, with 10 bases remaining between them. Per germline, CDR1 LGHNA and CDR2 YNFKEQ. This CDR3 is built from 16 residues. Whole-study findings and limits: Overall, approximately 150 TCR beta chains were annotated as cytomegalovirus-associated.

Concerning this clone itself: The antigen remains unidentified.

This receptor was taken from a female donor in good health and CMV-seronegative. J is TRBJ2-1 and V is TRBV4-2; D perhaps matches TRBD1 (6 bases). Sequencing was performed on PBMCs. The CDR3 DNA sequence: TGTGCCAGCAGCCAAGCCGGGACATCCTCCTACAATGAGCAGTTCTTC. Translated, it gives CASSQAGTSSYNEQFF.